Shown below are 22 T cell receptor beta chains from a single sample sequenced in a study of shared clonotypes between healthy human individuals. Assay: immunoSEQ multiplex PCR; the TCRdb copy retains only in-frame clones and omits some. The table lists under 850,000 clones, 80% to 95% of them singletons. CD8 cells classed as naive were CD45RO-negative and positively selected for CCR7, excluding terminally differentiated effector memory CD45RA+ cells. The source material was naive CD8+ T cells sorted from blood. These receptor sequences come from a young man in good health.

This clone appeared once. This rearrangement joins TRBV28 to TRBJ2-5; either TRBD1 or TRBD2 may fit D (5 bases each). The V gene lost 3 bases and the J gene lost 5 bases, with 22 bases spanning the gap. The CDR3 loop spans 17 amino acids. Per germline, CDR1 MDHEN and CDR2 SYDVKM. CDR3 in amino acids: CASSFARDRVWDETQYF. DNA for the CDR3: TGTGCCAGCAGTTTCGCCCGGGATAGGGTCTGGGACGAGACCCAGTACTTC.

The chain employs TRBV28 and TRBJ2-1; 8 bases fit TRBD2. This CDR3 is 17 amino acids long. Trimming removed 1 base from V and 3 bases from J; junction bases left unmatched: 8. Looked up from germline, CDR1 is MDHEN and CDR2 is SYDVKM. The CDR3 DNA reads as TGTGCCAGCAGTTTATCGGCCGGCGGGAGGATCTACAATGAGCAGTTCTTC. Encoded protein: CASSLSAGGRIYNEQFF.

The V gene is TRBV14, the J gene TRBJ2-1, with 8 bases matching TRBD2. The CDR3 runs to 17 residues. The germline CDR1 and CDR2 sequences are SGHDN and FVKESK. The J segment lost 2 bases and the V segment lost 2 bases, leaving 8 bases of the junction unmatched. CDR3 coding DNA: TGTGCCAGCAGCCAACCGGGACTAGTATATGCCTACAATGAGCAGTTCTTC. Protein: CASSQPGLVYAYNEQFF.

The chain uses TRBV19 and TRBJ2-7, with D perhaps matching TRBD1 (5 bases). Trimming pared 5 bases from V and 3 bases from J, leaving 11 bases between. Germline values: CDR1 LNHDA, CDR2 SQIVND (reference sequence). This CDR3 has 13 amino acids. As DNA, the CDR3 is TGTGCCAGTAGTCCAGGACAATACTACGAGCAGTACTTC. Its translation: CASSPGQYYEQYF.

The gene calls are TRBV13 and TRBJ2-3, with D possibly TRBD2 on 6 matching bases. Trimming took off 3 bases at V and 0 bases at J, with 16 bases between the two ends. Germline CDR1 is PRHDT and CDR2 is FYEKMQ (reference sequence). This CDR3 is built from 17 residues. CDR3 nucleotides: TGTGCCAGCAGCTTCTTCGCGGGAAGCACAAGCACAGATACGCAGTATTTT. Its protein product is CASSFFAGSTSTDTQYF.

The chain joins TRBV5-1 to TRBJ2-2; weak D call: TRBD2 (5 bases). Germline lookup yields CDR1 SGHRS and CDR2 YFSETQ. V lost 4 bases, J lost 4 bases, and 14 bases lay in between. CDR3 size: 15 residues. In DNA form, the CDR3 reads TGCGCCAGCAGCCGCCGTGGGGAGAGCACCGGGGAGCTGTTTTTT. Translating it yields CASSRRGESTGELFF.

This chain connects TRBV27 to TRBJ1-5; 9 bases align to TRBD1. V lost 6 bases to trimming and J lost 6 bases; unmatched junction nucleotides: 9. The CDR3 has 15 amino acids. CDR1 MNHEY and CDR2 SMNVEV come from the germline V gene (reference sequence). CDR3: CASSKPSDRGQPQHF. The CDR3 DNA sequence: TGTGCCAGCAGCAAACCCTCGGACAGGGGTCAGCCCCAGCATTTT.

The chain employs TRBV4-1 and TRBJ1-1; D is perhaps TRBD1 (5 bases). The ends were cut back, 0 bases at V and 5 bases at J, with 16 bases in the middle. Germline V CDR1 and CDR2: MGHRA, YSYEKL. The CDR3 spans 16 residues. CDR3 sequence reads: CASSQDEGLGGTEAFF. The CDR3, as DNA: TGCGCCAGCAGCCAAGACGAGGGCTTGGGGGGAACTGAAGCTTTCTTT.

The J gene is TRBJ2-1, the V gene TRBV7-9; a weak D match, TRBD1 (6 bases). This CDR3 is 15 amino acids long. CDR1 is SEHNR, CDR2 FQNEAQ, per germline (reference sequence). With 2 bases removed from V and 7 bases from J, the gap between germline ends came to 15 bases. The CDR3, as DNA: TGTGCCAGCAGCTTATCTATGGGGGCAACTAATGAGCAGTTCTTC. Protein sequence: CASSLSMGATNEQFF.

Concerning this clone itself: The sample has other DNA sequences that encode this CDR3 too. This sequence joins TRBV7-9 and TRBJ2-1; unclear D gene. The CDR3 contains 12 residues. Per the germline V gene, CDR1 is SEHNR and CDR2 is FQNEAQ (reference sequence). The V gene lost 1 base and the J gene lost 8 bases, with 6 bases spanning the gap. CDR3 protein: CASSLGRDEQFF. The CDR3 region has the DNA TGTGCCAGCAGCTTAGGTCGGGATGAGCAGTTCTTC.

The chain carries TRBV4-1 and TRBJ1-3; TRBD1 agrees at 8 bases. J lost 3 bases, V lost 2 bases, and 6 bases had no gene match. The germline V gene has CDR1 MGHRA and CDR2 YSYEKL. The CDR3 runs 16 residues. The CDR3 sequence is CASSQLPGGFGNTIYF. CDR3 nucleotides: TGCGCCAGCAGCCAATTACCAGGGGGCTTTGGAAACACCATATATTTT.

The chain uses TRBV10-3 and TRBJ2-3; TRBD2 aligns across 13 bases. CDR3 size: 15 residues. Looked up from germline, CDR1 is ENHRY and CDR2 is SYGVKD. Trimming cost V 3 bases and J 4 bases; bases outside gene matches: 1. The CDR3 region has the DNA TGTGCCATCAGTGAACTAGCGGGAGGGGCAGATACGCAGTATTTT. Protein: CAISELAGGADTQYF.

The V gene is TRBV27, the J gene TRBJ2-7; D remains unclear. V lost 6 bases and J lost 0, with 12 bases in between. CDR1 is MNHEY and CDR2 is SMNVEV in the germline V gene (reference sequence). The CDR3 has 14 amino acids. The CDR3 protein is CASSQSPGSYEQYF. The DNA for the CDR3 is TGTGCCAGCAGCCAGAGTCCGGGCTCCTACGAGCAGTACTTC.

In the case of this clone: The same CDR3 is also encoded by other DNA sequences in this sample. The rearrangement uses TRBV4-1 and TRBJ2-7; no firm D call. Germline CDR1 is MGHRA and CDR2 is YSYEKL. CDR3 length equals 14 residues. Trimming cost V 0 bases and J 0 bases, with 6 bases left between them. CDR3 DNA: TGCGCCAGCAGCCAAGACCCAGGCTCCTACGAGCAGTACTTC. As protein: CASSQDPGSYEQYF.

The chain couples TRBV5-1 to TRBJ2-3, with D maybe TRBD2 (6 bases). The CDR3 has 14 amino acids. The germline V gene encodes CDR1 SGHRS and CDR2 YFSETQ. Trimming pared 5 bases from V and 1 base from J, leaving 11 bases between. For the CDR3, the DNA is TGCGCCAGCAGAGAGCCGGGAGGCACAGATACGCAGTATTTT. This sequence encodes CASREPGGTDTQYF.

The chain joins TRBV7-6 to TRBJ2-1; TRBD2 aligns across 10 bases. Germline values: CDR1 SGHVS, CDR2 FNYEAQ. Losses at the gene ends were 8 bases for V and 2 bases for J; bases not matched to a gene: 6. This CDR3 contains 15 residues. The CDR3 reads CASGPSGGPYNEQFF. Written as DNA, the CDR3 is TGTGCCAGCGGACCTAGCGGGGGCCCCTACAATGAGCAGTTCTTC.

The chain carries TRBV28 and TRBJ2-3; the D gene is possibly TRBD2 (6 bases). The CDR3 spans 16 residues. Per the germline V gene, CDR1 is MDHEN and CDR2 is SYDVKM. V was trimmed by 5 bases and J by 0 bases, leaving 15 bases between them. Written as DNA, the CDR3 is TGTGCCAGCAGTCCATACACCGGGACTAGCACAGATACGCAGTATTTT. It encodes CASSPYTGTSTDTQYF.

V usage is TRBV7-9 and J usage is TRBJ1-5, with D perhaps TRBD1 (6 bases). With 5 bases removed from V and 4 bases from J, the gap between germline ends came to 15 bases. This CDR3 has 15 amino acids. CDR1 is SEHNR, CDR2 FQNEAQ, per germline (reference sequence). DNA of the CDR3: TGTGCCAGCAGCGGGGGCGCAGGTCAAAATCAGCCCCAGCATTTT. Amino acid sequence: CASSGGAGQNQPQHF. The whole variable domain, filled in from reference TRBV7-9 and TRBJ1-5, reads DTGVSQNPRHKITKRGQNVTFRCDPISEHNRLYWYRQTLGQGPEFLTYFQNEAQLEKSRLLSDRFSAERPKGSFSTLEIQRTEQGDSAMYLCASSGGAGQNQPQHFGDGTRLSIL.

The chain uses TRBV4-1 and TRBJ2-1; perhaps TRBD1 as D (5 bases). Germline-derived CDR1 and CDR2 are MGHRA and YSYEKL. The CDR3 covers 16 residues. Trimming left V 3 bases short and J 1 base short, with 13 bases between. In nucleotides, the CDR3 is TGCGCCAGCAGCCATTCCCAGGGCTTGTCCTACAATGAGCAGTTCTTC. Residues: CASSHSQGLSYNEQFF.

The chain has TRBV7-2 and TRBJ2-2; no firm D call. The CDR3 runs 13 residues. With 0 bases removed from V and 6 bases from J, the gap between germline ends came to 5 bases. Germline V gene sequence: CDR1 SGHTA, CDR2 FQGNSA. The CDR3 sequence is CASSLAGPGELFF. CDR3 nucleotides: TGTGCCAGCAGCTTAGCCGGGCCCGGGGAGCTGTTTTTT.

The chain is built from TRBV19 and TRBJ2-3; 13 nucleotides agree with TRBD2. Trimming removed 3 bases from V and 7 bases from J; junction bases left unmatched: 10. CDR1 and CDR2 (germline): LNHDA, SQIVND (reference sequence). CDR3 size: 17 residues. CDR3 in amino acids: CASSIRLAGGHPYTQYF. CDR3 nucleotides: TGTGCCAGTAGTATCCGACTAGCGGGAGGACATCCATATACGCAGTATTTT.

The V call is TRBV11-2, the J call TRBJ2-7, with 9 bases lining up with TRBD1. The CDR3 has 15 amino acids. In germline, CDR1 is SGHAT, CDR2 FQNNGV. V dropped 3 bases and J dropped 4; count of bases not matched to a gene: 7. CDR3 sequence: CASSLGPGTGYEQYF. DNA for the CDR3: TGTGCCAGCAGCTTGGGTCCCGGGACAGGGTACGAGCAGTACTTC.